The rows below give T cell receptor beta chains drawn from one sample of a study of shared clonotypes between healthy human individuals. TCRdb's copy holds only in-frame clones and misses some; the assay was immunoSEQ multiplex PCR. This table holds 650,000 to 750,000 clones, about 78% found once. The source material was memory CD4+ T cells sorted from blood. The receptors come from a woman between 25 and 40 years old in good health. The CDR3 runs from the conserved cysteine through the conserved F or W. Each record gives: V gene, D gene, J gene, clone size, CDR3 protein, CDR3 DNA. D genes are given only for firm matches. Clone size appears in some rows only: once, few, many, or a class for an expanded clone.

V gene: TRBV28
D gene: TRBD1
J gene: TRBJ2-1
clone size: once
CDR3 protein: CASTSGGQVNEQFF
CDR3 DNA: TGTGCCAGCACGAGCGGCGGACAGGTCAATGAGCAGTTCTTC

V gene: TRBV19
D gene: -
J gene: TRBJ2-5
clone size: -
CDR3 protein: CASSRAFQETQYF
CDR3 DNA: TGTGCCAGTAGTAGGGCCTTCCAAGAGACCCAGTACTTC

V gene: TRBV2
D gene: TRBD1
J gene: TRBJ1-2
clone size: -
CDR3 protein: CASREEGQIYGYTF
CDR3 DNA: TGTGCCAGCAGGGAAGAGGGACAGATCTATGGCTACACCTTC

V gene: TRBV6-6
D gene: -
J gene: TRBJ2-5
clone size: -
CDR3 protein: CASSPRAEEETQYF
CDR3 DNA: TGTGCCAGCAGTCCCAGGGCGGAGGAAGAGACCCAGTACTTC

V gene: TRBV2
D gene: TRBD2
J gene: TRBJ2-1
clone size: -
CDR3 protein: CASSVGGWNEQFF
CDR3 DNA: TGTGCCAGCAGTGTGGGAGGGTGGAATGAGCAGTTCTTC

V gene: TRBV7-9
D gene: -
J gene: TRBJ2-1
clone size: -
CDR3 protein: CASSRAGTSYNEQFF
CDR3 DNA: TGTGCCAGCAGCCGGGCCGGGACATCATACAATGAGCAGTTCTTC

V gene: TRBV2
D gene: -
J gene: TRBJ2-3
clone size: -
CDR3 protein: CAGQPYTSTDTQYF
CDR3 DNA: TGTGCCGGTCAACCATACACTAGCACAGATACGCAGTATTTT

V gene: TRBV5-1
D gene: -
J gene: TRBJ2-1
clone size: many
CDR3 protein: CASSFSVGSYNEQFF
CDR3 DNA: TGCGCCAGCAGCTTTTCGGTGGGCTCCTACAATGAGCAGTTCTTC

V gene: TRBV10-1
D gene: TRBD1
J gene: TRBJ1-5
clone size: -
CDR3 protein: CASSESRYRGPRYSNQPQHF
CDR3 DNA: TGCGCCAGCAGTGAGTCGAGATACAGGGGCCCTCGCTATAGCAATCAGCCCCAGCATTTT

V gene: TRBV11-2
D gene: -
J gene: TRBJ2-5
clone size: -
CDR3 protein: CASSRGGIQETQYF
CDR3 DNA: TGTGCCAGCAGCCGTGGGGGCATTCAAGAGACCCAGTACTTC

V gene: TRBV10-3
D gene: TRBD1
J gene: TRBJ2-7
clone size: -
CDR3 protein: CATGESSVRGLSEQYF
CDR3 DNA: TGTGCCACCGGGGAATCCAGTGTCAGGGGGCTTAGCGAGCAGTACTTC

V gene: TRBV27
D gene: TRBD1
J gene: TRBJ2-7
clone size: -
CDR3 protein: CASRKPGQGASYEQYF
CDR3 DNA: TGTGCCAGCAGAAAACCGGGACAGGGTGCCTCCTACGAGCAGTACTTC

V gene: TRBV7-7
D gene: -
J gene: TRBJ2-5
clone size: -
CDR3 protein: CASSLTGGETQYF
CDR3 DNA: TGTGCCAGCAGCTTGACTGGCGGAGAGACCCAGTACTTC

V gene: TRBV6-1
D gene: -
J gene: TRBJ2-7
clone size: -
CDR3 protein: CASSDGTGHSYEQYF
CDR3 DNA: TGTGCCAGCAGCGATGGGACGGGACACTCCTACGAGCAGTACTTC

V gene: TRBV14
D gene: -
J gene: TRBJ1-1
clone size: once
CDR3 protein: CASSARRSTEAFF
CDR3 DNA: TGTGCCAGCAGCGCCAGGAGGTCCACTGAAGCTTTCTTT

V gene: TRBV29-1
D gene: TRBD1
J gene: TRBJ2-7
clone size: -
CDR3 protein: CSASGTDYEQYF
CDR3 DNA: TGCAGCGCGTCGGGGACAGACTACGAGCAGTACTTC

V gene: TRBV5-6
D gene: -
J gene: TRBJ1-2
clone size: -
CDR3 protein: CASSLVGGEGYTF
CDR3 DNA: TGTGCCAGCAGCTTGGTGGGGGGTGAGGGCTACACCTTC

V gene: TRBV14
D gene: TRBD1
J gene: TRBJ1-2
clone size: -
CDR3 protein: CASSDRARGYTF
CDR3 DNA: TGTGCCAGCAGCGACAGGGCACGGGGCTACACCTTC

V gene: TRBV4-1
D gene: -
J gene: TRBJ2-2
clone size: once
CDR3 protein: CASSQDLLIRGELFF
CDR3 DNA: TGCGCCAGCAGCCAAGATCTGCTTATCCGCGGGGAGCTGTTTTTT

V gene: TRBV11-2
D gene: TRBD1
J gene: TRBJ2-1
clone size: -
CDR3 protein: CASGGTGAIYEQFF
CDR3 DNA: TGTGCCAGCGGGGGGACAGGGGCTATTTATGAGCAGTTCTTC

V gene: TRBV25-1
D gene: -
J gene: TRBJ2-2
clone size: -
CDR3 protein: CASSRGVVWDTGELFF
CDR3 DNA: TGTGCCAGCAGCAGGGGGGTAGTTTGGGACACCGGGGAGCTGTTTTTT

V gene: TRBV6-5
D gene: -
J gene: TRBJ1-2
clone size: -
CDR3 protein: CASRPNPGSDYGYTF
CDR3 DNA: TGTGCCAGCAGACCCAATCCAGGATCAGACTATGGCTACACCTTC

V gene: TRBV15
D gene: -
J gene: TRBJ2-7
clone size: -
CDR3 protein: CATSRDSRSPSYEQYF
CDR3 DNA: TGTGCCACCAGCAGAGATAGTCGGAGTCCATCTTACGAGCAGTACTTC

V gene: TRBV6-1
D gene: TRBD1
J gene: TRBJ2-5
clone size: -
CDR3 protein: CASSEIIGKLGTGGRETQYF
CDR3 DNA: TGTGCCAGCAGTGAAATTATCGGAAAACTCGGGACAGGGGGCCGGGAGACCCAGTACTTC

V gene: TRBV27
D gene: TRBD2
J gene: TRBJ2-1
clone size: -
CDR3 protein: CASRELASEQFF
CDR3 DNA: TGTGCCAGCAGGGAACTAGCGAGTGAGCAGTTCTTC

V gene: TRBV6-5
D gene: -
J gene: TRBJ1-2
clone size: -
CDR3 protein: CASTERLGVYYGYTF
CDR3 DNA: TGTGCCAGCACAGAAAGGTTGGGGGTTTACTATGGCTACACCTTC

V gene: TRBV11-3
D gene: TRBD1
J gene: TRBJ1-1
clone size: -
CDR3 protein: CASSPGQGSVSAEAFF
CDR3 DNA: TGTGCCAGCAGCCCAGGACAGGGATCGGTAAGCGCTGAAGCTTTCTTT

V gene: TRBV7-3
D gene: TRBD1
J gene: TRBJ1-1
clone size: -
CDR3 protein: CASSLQGVNTEAFF
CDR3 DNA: TGTGCCAGCAGCTTACAGGGGGTTAACACTGAAGCTTTCTTT

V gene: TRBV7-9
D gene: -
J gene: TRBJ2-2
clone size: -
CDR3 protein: CASSKNRVSTGELFF
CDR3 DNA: TGTGCCAGCAGCAAAAACAGGGTATCCACCGGGGAGCTGTTTTTT

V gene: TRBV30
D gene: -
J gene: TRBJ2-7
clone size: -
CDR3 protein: CAWTLQGGTYEQYF
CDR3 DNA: TGTGCCTGGACGCTACAGGGAGGAACCTACGAGCAGTACTTC

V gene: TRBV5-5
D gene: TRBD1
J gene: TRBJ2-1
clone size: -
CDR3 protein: CASSPTGQANNEQFF
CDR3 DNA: TGTGCCAGCAGTCCTACGGGACAGGCGAACAATGAGCAGTTCTTC